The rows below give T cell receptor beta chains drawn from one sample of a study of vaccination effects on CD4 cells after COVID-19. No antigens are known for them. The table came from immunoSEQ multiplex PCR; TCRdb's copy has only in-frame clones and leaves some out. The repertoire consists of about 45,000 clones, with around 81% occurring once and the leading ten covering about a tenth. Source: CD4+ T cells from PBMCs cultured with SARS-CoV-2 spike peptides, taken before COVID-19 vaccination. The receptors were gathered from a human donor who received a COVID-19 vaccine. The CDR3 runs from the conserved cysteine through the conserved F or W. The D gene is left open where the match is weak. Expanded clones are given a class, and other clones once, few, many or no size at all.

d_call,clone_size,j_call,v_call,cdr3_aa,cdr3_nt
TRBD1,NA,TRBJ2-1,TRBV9,CASSDRDSVEQFF,TGTGCCAGCAGCGACCGGGACAGCGTCGAGCAGTTCTTC
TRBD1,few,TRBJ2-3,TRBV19,CASMGVRTGGGTQYF,TGTGCCAGTATGGGTGTGAGGACAGGGGGTGGTACGCAGTATTTT
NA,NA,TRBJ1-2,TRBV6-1,CASSEVPGTNYGYTF,TGTGCCAGCAGTGAAGTCCCGGGGACTAACTATGGCTACACCTTC
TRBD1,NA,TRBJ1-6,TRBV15,CATSRSTGLNSPLHF,TGTGCCACCAGCAGATCGACAGGGCTTAATTCACCCCTCCACTTT
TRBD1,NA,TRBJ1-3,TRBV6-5,CASSYSETGGNTIYF,TGTGCCAGCAGTTACTCGGAGACAGGGGGAAACACCATATATTTT
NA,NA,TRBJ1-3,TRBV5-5,CASSKAPRTVSGNTIYF,TGTGCCAGCAGCAAGGCCCCCCGGACAGTTTCTGGAAACACCATATATTTT
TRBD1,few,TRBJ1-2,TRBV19,CASSIATGGNYGYTF,TGTGCCAGTAGTATCGCGACAGGGGGCAACTATGGCTACACCTTC
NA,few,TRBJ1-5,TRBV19,CASKKGGDSNQPQHF,TGTGCCAGTAAGAAAGGAGGGGATAGCAATCAGCCCCAGCATTTT
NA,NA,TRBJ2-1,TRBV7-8,CASSLAQGGMSYNEQFF,TGTGCCAGCAGCTTAGCGCAGGGAGGAATGTCCTACAATGAGCAGTTCTTC
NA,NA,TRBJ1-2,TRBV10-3,CAISGGVYGYTF,TGTGCCATCAGCGGGGGCGTCTATGGCTACACCTTC